This TCR beta chain was identified during a study of T-cell reconstitution after alpha-beta-depleted transplantation in children. On this clonotype: Its antigen is not identified.

V dropped 4 bases and J dropped 14 bases, with 15 bases sitting between them. The CDR3 spans 11 residues. Germline V CDR1 and CDR2: SQVTM, ANQGSEA. Preparation of the TCRbeta library involved a method that used unique molecular identifiers. Using its own MiXCR run on the PCR reads, TCRdb lists one record per CDR3 protein. The sample yields more than 200,000 distinct CDR3 sequences, about 25% seen once. Overall study findings and caveats: One year after transplant, T-cell counts and diversity came mostly from newly produced T cells. The origin of alpha-beta T cells about two months after transplant was reportedly several hundred expanded graft clones.

The clonotype was recovered from a girl aged 2 to 9 with Fanconi anemia, due to receive a stem cell transplant. The starting material was PBMCs, obtained before TCRalphabeta/CD19-depleted stem cell transplant. The V gene is TRBV29-1, the J gene TRBJ2-4; D gene unclear. CDR3 in DNA: TGCAGCGTTGTAACCCACTACCTGGAGTACTTC. It specifies CSVVTHYLEYF.